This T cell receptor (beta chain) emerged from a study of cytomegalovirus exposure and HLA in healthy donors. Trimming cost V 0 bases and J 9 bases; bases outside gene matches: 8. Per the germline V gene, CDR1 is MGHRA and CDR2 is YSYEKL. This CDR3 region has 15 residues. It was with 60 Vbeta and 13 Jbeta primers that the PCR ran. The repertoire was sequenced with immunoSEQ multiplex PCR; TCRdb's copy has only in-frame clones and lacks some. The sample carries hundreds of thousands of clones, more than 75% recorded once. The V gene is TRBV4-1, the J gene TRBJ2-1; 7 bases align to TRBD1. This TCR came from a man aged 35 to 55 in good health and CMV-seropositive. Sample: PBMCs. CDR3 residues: CASSQEPGTAIEQFF. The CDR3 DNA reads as TGCGCCAGCAGCCAAGAGCCGGGGACAGCTATTGAGCAGTTCTTC.